Listed below are T cell receptor beta chains from one sample, sequenced in a study of blood T cell repertoires in COVID-19. Here immunoSEQ multiplex PCR was the method, and the copy in TCRdb shows in-frame clones only, minus some. This sample has some 170,000 clones, with 87% found just once. The sequenced sample was peripheral blood. The receptors shown here come from a woman in her sixties or seventies who had recovered from COVID-19. Each CDR3 is given with its conserved first and last residue. A D gene is named only where the DNA matches it firmly. Only part of the rows carry a size: once, few, many, or a class if the clone is expanded.

TRBJ1-5 | . | once | TRBV5-1 | TGCGCCAGCAGCTTGGGGGAGGGAGAGCAGCCCCAGCATTTT | CASSLGEGEQPQHF
TRBJ1-2 | . | few | TRBV5-6 | TGTGCCAGCAGCTTTGGACAATCTAACTATGGCTACACCTTC | CASSFGQSNYGYTF
TRBJ2-1 | . | . | TRBV11-3 | TGTGCCAGCAGCCCCGGGGTGGTGCAGCACAATGAGCAGTTCTTC | CASSPGVVQHNEQFF
TRBJ2-3 | . | . | TRBV2 | TGTGCCAGCAAACTGCGGCCAGGGGCGCAGTATTTT | CASKLRPGAQYF
TRBJ2-2 | TRBD1 | . | TRBV4-1 | TGCGCCAGCAGCCATAAGGCCCTGGGACAGGGTGCGGGGGAGCTGTTTTTT | CASSHKALGQGAGELFF
TRBJ1-6 | . | . | TRBV5-1 | TGCGCCAGCAGCTTGGAACCCAGTCTCAATAATTCACCCCTCCACTTT | CASSLEPSLNNSPLHF
TRBJ2-1 | TRBD1 | . | TRBV2 | TGTGCCAGCAGTCCCGAGAGGGGGCCTGACAATGAGCAGTTCTTC | CASSPERGPDNEQFF
TRBJ1-1 | . | few | TRBV18 | TGTGCCAGCTCACCTAGTCGGGTCTACGGGGACACTGAAGCTTTCTTT | CASSPSRVYGDTEAFF
TRBJ2-3 | . | . | TRBV28 | TGTGCCAGCAGTTTAAGGGGGATGGGTACAGATACGCAGTATTTT | CASSLRGMGTDTQYF
TRBJ2-7 | TRBD1 | . | TRBV27 | TGTGCCAGCAGTGCACCCGGGACAGGGAGGTACGAGCAGTACTTC | CASSAPGTGRYEQYF
TRBJ1-1 | TRBD1 | . | TRBV9 | TGTGCCAGCAGCGTAGCACCGGGACAGGGGAACACTGAAGCTTTCTTT | CASSVAPGQGNTEAFF
TRBJ2-3 | TRBD2 | . | TRBV24-1 | TGTGCCACCAGTGACCGCCGGGGGGGGCGCAGAGATACGCAGTATTTT | CATSDRRGGRRDTQYF
TRBJ2-1 | . | . | TRBV11-2 | TGTGCCAGCAGCTTAGTCCTCCGGCGGGAGCAGTTCTTC | CASSLVLRREQFF
TRBJ2-5 | . | . | TRBV15 | TGTGCCACCAGCAGAGACGGGGGGCGGGAGACCCAGTACTTC | CATSRDGGRETQYF
TRBJ2-5 | . | . | TRBV5-5 | TGTGCCAGCAGCTTCCTGCAAGAGACCCAGTACTTC | CASSFLQETQYF
TRBJ1-3 | TRBD1 | . | TRBV18 | TGTGCCAGCTCAAAAACCGGGACAGGCACAACCAGCTCTGGAAACACCATATATTTT | CASSKTGTGTTSSGNTIYF
TRBJ2-7 | TRBD2 | . | TRBV5-4 | TGTGCCAGCAGCTTGTTGACTAGCGGGCTAAACGGCGAGCAGTACTTC | CASSLLTSGLNGEQYF
TRBJ2-5 | TRBD2 | . | TRBV6-2/TRBV6-3 | TGTGCCAGCAGTTCCGCGGGGGTTCAAGAGACCCAGTACTTC | CASSSAGVQETQYF
TRBJ1-2 | TRBD1 | . | TRBV28 | TGTGCCAGCACTTTGGAGACAGGGCCCACCGTTAACTATGGCTACACCTTC | CASTLETGPTVNYGYTF
TRBJ2-7 | TRBD1 | . | TRBV27 | TGTGCCAGCAGTTTATCGACAGGGGGGGACTACGAGCAGTACTTC | CASSLSTGGDYEQYF
TRBJ1-2 | . | . | TRBV18 | TGTGCCAGCTCCTCGGGAGCTAACTATGGCTACACCTTC | CASSSGANYGYTF
TRBJ2-3 | TRBD2 | . | TRBV4-3 | TGCGCCAGCAGCCAAGAAGCGGGGGGGTACACAGATACGCAGTATTTT | CASSQEAGGYTDTQYF
TRBJ2-2 | TRBD2 | . | TRBV4-2 | TGTGCCAGCAGCCCTAGCGGGGGACCGAACACCGGGGAGCTGTTTTTT | CASSPSGGPNTGELFF
TRBJ2-7 | . | . | TRBV21-1 | TGTGCCAGCAGCAAAGGAGTTCCGAGTCCCTCCCCCTACGAGCAGTACTTC | CASSKGVPSPSPYEQYF
TRBJ2-1 | TRBD1 | . | TRBV5-1 | TGCGCCAGCAGCTTGGGGATCGTCCGGGACAGGGACCTAAATGAGCAGTTCTTC | CASSLGIVRDRDLNEQFF
TRBJ1-1 | . | . | TRBV12-2 | TGTGCAAGTCGCATAAGGCGGGGGATGAACACTGAAGCTTTCTTT | CASRIRRGMNTEAFF
TRBJ1-1 | TRBD1 | . | TRBV11-2 | TGTGCCAGCAGAATTTCCCGGACAGGGGGCACTGAAGCTTTCTTT | CASRISRTGGTEAFF
TRBJ2-7 | TRBD1 | . | TRBV13 | TGTGCCAGCAGCTTCGGACAGGGGGCTCGGGAGCAGTACTTC | CASSFGQGAREQYF
TRBJ1-1 | . | . | TRBV7-9 | TGTGCCAGCAGCTCCCGACAGAACATGAACACTGAAGCTTTCTTT | CASSSRQNMNTEAFF